Listed below are T cell receptor beta chains from one sample, sequenced in a study of beta chain features in type 1 diabetes. The assay was immunoSEQ multiplex PCR, and TCRdb's table has in-frame clones only and misses some. The table has about 280,000 clones, 15% seen once. Sequenced material: naive CD4+ T cells from blood. Source of these receptors: a man between 18 and 35 years old with type 1 diabetes. Each CDR3 is given with its conserved first and last residue. The order of the fields is clone size, J gene, V gene, CDR3 protein. The size of a clone is reported for some rows only, either as once, few or many, or as a class for expanded clones.

>.|TRBJ2-7|TRBV7-2
CASSSPSGGLYEQYF
>many|TRBJ2-3|TRBV14
CASSPQADTQYF
>.|TRBJ2-1|TRBV27
CASSFQGNSYNEQFF
>.|TRBJ2-2|TRBV5-4
CASSWNGLNTGELFF
>few|TRBJ2-7|TRBV7-6
CASSSQRDDFYEQYF
>.|TRBJ1-4|TRBV14
CASSQHALRAEKLFF
>.|TRBJ1-2|TRBV10-3
CAIRGEGGRGYTF
>.|TRBJ2-1|TRBV2
CASRRGTAGGPGNEQFF
>.|TRBJ1-5|TRBV10-3
CAISASAAGGDWQPQHF
>.|TRBJ2-7|TRBV9
CASSVTGLANEQYF
>.|TRBJ2-3|TRBV19
CASSMRLAGGGDTQYF
>.|TRBJ2-2|TRBV18
CASSPNGGVNTGELFF
>.|TRBJ1-1|TRBV29-1
CSVHGVLAVNTEAFF
>.|TRBJ1-1|TRBV5-1
CASSLGGVAEAFF
>few|TRBJ2-7|TRBV13
CASSATPGLAPYEQYF
>.|TRBJ2-7|TRBV28
CASSLAQGGEQYF
>.|TRBJ2-1|TRBV27
CASSRSVAGGSGEQFF
>.|TRBJ2-2|TRBV6-5
CASSADSSHTGELFF
>.|TRBJ1-1|TRBV5-6
CASSLNRVGRTEAFF
>.|TRBJ1-5|TRBV2
CASSVEDRVLLNF
>.|TRBJ1-1|TRBV7-2
CASSSQGGVPEAFF
>.|TRBJ2-4|TRBV7-2
CASSRGGTGDIQYF
>few|TRBJ2-1|TRBV5-7
CASSLTQRGGNEQFF
>few|TRBJ2-1|TRBV20-1
CSATLAPGGFF
>.|TRBJ2-6|TRBV5-6
CASSSWKRQLGANVLTF
>.|TRBJ2-2|TRBV25-1
CASSGGVSRLFF
>.|TRBJ2-7|TRBV5-1
CASSLQSTGDSYEQYF